Each of the 17 T cell receptor beta chains below was sequenced from the same sample in a study of tumor and adjacent non-tumor tissue in lung cancer. The library came from three nested PCR rounds adapted from ARM-PCR protocols. TCRdb fed the multiplex PCR reads into MiXCR, producing one record per CDR3 protein. Of about 110,000 distinct CDR3 sequences detected, approximately 84% appear once; the ten largest clones hold 20% to 25%. The template was RNA from unsorted bulk tissue. Sequencing was done on a sample of lung tumor tissue. These receptors all come from a man aged 70 or older with non-small cell lung cancer.

This clonotype was seen a single time. The germline gene is not matched at one end of the junction; a read error may be the cause. The chain uses TRBV13 and TRBJ1-5; D is ambiguous. CDR1 PRHDT and CDR2 FYEKMQ come from the germline V gene (reference sequence). CDR3 size: 14 residues. DNA for the CDR3: TGTGTCAGCAGCTTAGGCCGCACTAATGGGCCCCAGCATTTT. Amino acid sequence: CVSSLGRTNGPQHF.

About this clonotype: This may be a read error: a much more frequent sequence differs by one nucleotide. This chain joins TRBV20-1 and TRBJ2-2; no clear D. This CDR3 comprises 14 residues. From germline, CDR1 is DFQATT and CDR2 SNEGSKA (reference sequence). The V gene lost 6 bases and the J gene lost 3 bases, with 14 bases spanning the gap. This chain's CDR3 is CSASDRPDTGELFF. The CDR3, as DNA: TGCAGTGCAAGTGACCGCCCCGACACCGGGGAGCTGTTTTTT.

This clonotype occurred once. The V and J genes are TRBV4-1 and TRBJ2-7; either TRBD1 or TRBD2 may supply D (6 bases each). The length of the CDR3 is 16 residues. CDR1 is MGHRA, CDR2 YSYEKL, per germline. The CDR3 nucleotides are TGCGTCTGCAGCCGGACACTAACGGGAGAGGGGGACGAGCAGTACTTC. Translating it yields CVCSRTLTGEGDEQYF.

A word on this clonotype: Given a much more abundant clone one base away, this may be a read error. The chain has TRBV20-1 and TRBJ2-3; D gene ambiguous. Trimming cost V 1 base and J 3 bases, with 5 bases left between them. Germline CDR1 and CDR2: DFQATT and SNEGSKA (reference sequence). The CDR3 length is 12 residues. CDR3 nucleotide sequence: TGCAGTGCTAGAGCATTGACAGATACGCAGTATTTT. Translating it yields CSARALTDTQYF.

With regard to this clonotype: A much larger clone lies one base from this, so it may be a read error. The chain uses TRBV11-1 and TRBJ2-1, with TRBD2 matching 7 bases. The CDR3 has 15 residues. Trimming at V came to 5 bases and at J to 5 bases, leaving 9 bases not matched to a gene. Germline assignment: CDR1 SGHAT and CDR2 FQDESV (reference sequence). CDR3 nucleotides: TGTGCCAGCAGCCTGACTAGCTGGCACAACAATGAGCAGTTCTTC. Encoded protein: CASSLTSWHNNEQFF. Drawing the rest from reference TRBV11-1 and TRBJ2-1, the complete variable domain is EAEVAQSPRYKITEKSQAVAFWCDPISGHATLYWYRQILGQGPELLVQFQDESVVDDSQLPKDRFSAERLKGVDSTLKIQPAELGDSAMYLCASSLTSWHNNEQFFGPGTRLTVL.

This clonotype was picked up a small number of times. A much more abundant neighbour one base away suggests this may be a read error. The V and J genes are TRBV12-3 or TRBV12-4 and TRBJ1-6; no clear D gene. The CDR3 covers 16 residues. The V end lost 6 bases, the J end lost 0 bases, and 12 bases lay between the germline ends. The CDR3 nucleotides are TGTGCCAGCAGCTTACAACTAAGCTCCTATAATTCACCCCTCCACTTT. This encodes CASSLQLSSYNSPLHF.

The V gene is TRBV10-2, the J gene TRBJ2-2; 7 bases agree with TRBD2. The CDR3 is 14 residues long. Germline V gene lookup returns CDR1 WSHSY and CDR2 SAAADI. Here the CDR3 reads CDLKPAGKTGELFF. Written as DNA, the CDR3 is TGCGACCTCAAACCAGCGGGGAAAACCGGGGAGCTGTTTTTT.

A word on this clonotype: Because it lacks the conserved phenylalanine or tryptophan at the end, this CDR3 is likely a read error. It is unclear where the CDR3 begins or ends on the DNA, so no DNA is shown, and the CDR3 is as TCRdb lists it. V usage is TRBV11-2 and J usage is TRBJ2-1; TRBD1 is the table's D call and was not checked against the DNA. Looked up from germline, CDR1 is SGHAT and CDR2 is FQNNGV. The CDR3 spans 18 amino acids, including both terminal residues. The CDR3 reads CASSLHVRDWASYNVHFI.

This chain uses TRBV11-2 with TRBJ2-7; D may be TRBD2 (5 bases). The CDR3 has 16 residues. Trimming removed 8 bases from V and 7 bases from J, with 27 bases in between. CDR1 is SGHAT and CDR2 is FQNNGV in the germline V gene. CDR3 sequence (DNA): TGTGCCAGCGGCCCCCCCTTAGCGTCAAACTTCCAAGAGCAGTACTTC. It specifies CASGPPLASNFQEQYF.

Points on this clonotype: Sequence at one end of the junction differs from germline and may be a read error. This chain joins TRBV5-1 and TRBJ2-5; D may be TRBD1 or TRBD2 (5 bases each). CDR1 and CDR2 (germline): SGHRS, YFSETQ. There are 13 residues in the CDR3. CDR3 region: CASRFEGQETQYF. DNA of the CDR3: TGCGCCAGCAGGTTCGAGGGGCAAGAGACCCAATACTTC. Looking up the rest from reference TRBV5-1 and TRBJ2-5 gives the full variable domain: KAGVTQTPRYLIKTRGQQVTLSCSPISGHRSVSWYQQTPGQGLQFLFEYFSETQRNKGNFPGRFSGRQFSNSRSEMNVSTLELGDSALYLCASRFEGQETQYFGPGTRLLVL.

For this clonotype: The junction and the germline gene differ at one end; a read error may be behind it. The rearrangement joins TRBV11-2 to TRBJ1-1; possibly TRBD1 for D (5 bases). Germline V lookup: CDR1 SGHAT, CDR2 FQNNGV. The CDR3 contains 17 residues. The CDR3 here is CASSLWGRDKLNTDAFF. In nucleotides, the CDR3 is TGTGCCAGCAGCTTATGGGGGAGGGATAAGTTGAACACTGATGCTTTCTTT.

With regard to this clonotype: One end of the junction does not line up with germline, which may come from a read error. The chain carries TRBV11-2 and TRBJ2-7, with D maybe TRBD1 (7 bases). The J call could be wrong; TRBJ2-1 is a better fit for the DNA end. The CDR3 is 15 residues long. CDR1 and CDR2 (germline): SGHAT, FQNNGV. In DNA, the CDR3 is TGTGCCAACAGCTTAGATCAGGGGGGCAGATACGAGCAGTTCTTC. Translating gives CANSLDQGGRYEQFF.

This clonotype was counted a single time. The genes are TRBV6-6 and TRBJ2-3, with D maybe TRBD1 (5 bases). The ends were cut back, 6 bases at V and 1 base at J, with 20 bases in the middle. This CDR3 is 17 amino acids long. CDR1 and CDR2 (germline): MNHNY, SVGAGI (reference sequence). Here the CDR3 reads CASRYDPEMGRTDTQYF. In nucleotides, the CDR3 is TGTGCCAGCAGATACGATCCAGAGATGGGGCGCACAGATACGCAGTATTTT.

The gene calls are TRBV7-9 and TRBJ2-1; D possibly corresponds to TRBD2 (5 bases). The CDR3 covers 17 residues. Looked up from germline, CDR1 is SEHNR and CDR2 is FQNEAQ (reference sequence). Trimming took 9 bases from V and 0 from J, leaving 21 bases between them. CDR3 coding DNA: TGTGCCAGTAGCGAAGACCAGTCTCTTTACTCCTACAATGAGCAGTTCTTC. Protein product: CASSEDQSLYSYNEQFF.

On this clonotype: At one boundary the junction diverges from the germline segment, which might be a read error. The CDR3 protein is CASSSTMRDEQHF. The CDR3 region has the DNA TGTGCCAGCAGCTCAACCATGAGGGACGAGCAGCACTTC. This sequence joins TRBV13 and TRBJ2-7, with D tentatively TRBD1 or TRBD2 (5 bases each). Germline CDR1 reads PRHDT; CDR2 reads FYEKMQ (reference sequence). The length of the CDR3 is 13 residues.

In regard to this clonotype: Since the CDR3 does not end with the conserved phenylalanine or tryptophan, this likely comes from a read error. The gene calls are TRBV4-2 and TRBJ2-7; TRBD2 matches at 10 bases. The CDR3 length is 14 residues. CDR1 and CDR2 (germline): LGHNA, YNFKEQ. CDR3 residues: CASRRAGGSHEQYI. The CDR3, as DNA: TGTGCTAGCAGACGAGCGGGAGGGTCCCACGAGCAGTACATC.

This clonotype was counted ten times or more. The V and J genes are TRBV7-9 and TRBJ1-1; D ambiguous. Germline V gene lookup returns CDR1 SEHNR and CDR2 FQNEAQ (reference sequence). Trimming took off 0 bases at V and 0 bases at J, with 14 bases between the two ends. This CDR3 spans 17 amino acids. CDR3: CASSLATMWGLNTEAFF. In DNA, the CDR3 is TGTGCCAGCAGCTTAGCGACCATGTGGGGTTTGAACACTGAAGCTTTCTTT. Variable domain in full (rest from reference TRBV7-9 and TRBJ1-1): DTGVSQNPRHKITKRGQNVTFRCDPISEHNRLYWYRQTLGQGPEFLTYFQNEAQLEKSRLLSDRFSAERPKGSFSTLEIQRTEQGDSAMYLCASSLATMWGLNTEAFFGQGTRLTVV.